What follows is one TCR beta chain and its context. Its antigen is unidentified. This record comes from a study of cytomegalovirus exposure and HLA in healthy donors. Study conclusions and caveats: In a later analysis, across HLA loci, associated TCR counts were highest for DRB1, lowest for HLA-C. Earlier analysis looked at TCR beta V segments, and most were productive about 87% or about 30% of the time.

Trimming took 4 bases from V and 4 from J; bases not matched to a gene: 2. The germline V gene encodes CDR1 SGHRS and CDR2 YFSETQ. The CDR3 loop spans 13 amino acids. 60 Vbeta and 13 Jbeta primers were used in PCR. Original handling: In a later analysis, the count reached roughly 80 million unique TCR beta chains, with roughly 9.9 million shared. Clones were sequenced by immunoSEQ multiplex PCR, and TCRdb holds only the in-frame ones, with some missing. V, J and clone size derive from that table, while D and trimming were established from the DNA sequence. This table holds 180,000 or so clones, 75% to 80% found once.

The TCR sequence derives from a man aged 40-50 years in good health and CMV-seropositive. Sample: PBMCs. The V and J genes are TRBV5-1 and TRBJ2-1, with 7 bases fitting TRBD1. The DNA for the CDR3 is TGCGCCAGCAGCCGGGACAGATACAATGAGCAGTTCTTC. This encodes CASSRDRYNEQFF. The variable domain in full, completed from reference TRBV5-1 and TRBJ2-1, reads KAGVTQTPRYLIKTRGQQVTLSCSPISGHRSVSWYQQTPGQGLQFLFEYFSETQRNKGNFPGRFSGRQFSNSRSEMNVSTLELGDSALYLCASSRDRYNEQFFGPGTRLTVL.